This T cell receptor (beta chain) was observed in a study of T cells in Graves' hyperthyroidism and ophthalmopathy. The sample holds many counts of this clonotype. TCR beta CDR3 region amplification was performed from RNA transcripts. The study used the HTBI primer set for a first-round RT-PCR of the TCR CDR3. TCRdb reanalysed the multiplex PCR reads using MiXCR and keeps one entry per CDR3 protein. The sample holds 50,000 to 60,000 distinct CDR3 sequences; about 50% are singletons and the top ten take 9.5% to 15%. The CDR3 spans 17 residues. V trimming: 0 bases; J trimming: 3 bases; junction bases outside the gene matches: 5. Germline CDR1 MNHEY, CDR2 SVGAGI.

The sample consisted of blood. This sequence joins TRBV6-5 and TRBJ2-7, with 13 bases matching TRBD2. The receptor comes from a woman aged 25 to 39 with Graves' ophthalmopathy. Here the CDR3 reads CASSYSGLAGDGYEQYF. In nucleotides, the CDR3 is TGTGCCAGCAGTTACTCCGGACTAGCGGGAGATGGCTACGAGCAGTACTTC.